These 5 T cell receptor beta chains share one sample of origin, sequenced in a study of cytomegalovirus exposure and HLA in healthy donors. 60 Vbeta and 13 Jbeta primers were used in PCR. The method was immunoSEQ multiplex PCR; TCRdb's version includes in-frame clones alone and lacks a portion of them. This sample carries fewer than 120,000 clones, about 80% of them seen once, and the ten largest clones take over 2.5%. The specimen was PBMCs. The source is a woman aged 55-69 years in good health and CMV-seropositive.

This chain links TRBV14 with TRBJ1-1; D call uncertain. V was trimmed by 4 bases and J by 4 bases, leaving 7 bases between them. This CDR3 contains 12 residues. The V gene's germline CDR1 is SGHDN and CDR2 FVKESK. CDR3 sequence: CASSRGGTEAFF. As DNA, the CDR3 is TGTGCCAGCAGCCGGGGAGGCACTGAAGCTTTCTTT.

The chain couples TRBV6-1 to TRBJ2-1; 7 nucleotides match TRBD2. This CDR3 region has 14 residues. J was trimmed by 0 bases and V by 4 bases; bases with no gene match: 0. Germline CDR1 is MNHNS and CDR2 is SASEGT. CDR3 nucleotides: TGTGCCAGCAGTGGCGGGAGCTCCTACAATGAGCAGTTCTTC. Its translation is CASSGGSSYNEQFF.

The chain links TRBV7-5 to TRBJ2-5; the table's D call, TRBD2, has no DNA check behind it. TRBV7-5 is reported as a pseudogene. This CDR3 comprises 17 residues. The CDR3 is CARKLTEERRGKETQYF. DNA for the CDR3: TGTGCCAGAAAGCTGACTGAGGAACGGCGAGGAAAAGAGACCCAGTACTTC.

This clone was seen a single time. The rearrangement links TRBV19 to TRBJ1-5, with 7 bases aligning to TRBD1. CDR1 and CDR2 from the germline V gene are LNHDA and SQIVND (reference sequence). The CDR3 consists of 15 residues. With 1 base clipped from V and 5 bases from J, the junction kept 5 bases outside the gene matches. The CDR3 loop reads CASSIALQGYQPQHF. The CDR3 region has the DNA TGTGCCAGTAGTATAGCCCTACAGGGGTATCAGCCCCAGCATTTT.

A single count supports this clone. Other DNA sequences within the sample encode an identical CDR3. J is TRBJ2-5 and V is TRBV5-1, with 8 bases that match TRBD2. CDR3 length: 15 amino acids. Trimming removed 0 bases from V and 3 bases from J; junction bases left unmatched: 4. Germline V CDR1 and CDR2: SGHRS, YFSETQ. CDR3 sequence: CASSLGTSGEETQYF. The CDR3 bases are TGCGCCAGCAGCTTGGGAACTAGCGGTGAAGAGACCCAGTACTTC.